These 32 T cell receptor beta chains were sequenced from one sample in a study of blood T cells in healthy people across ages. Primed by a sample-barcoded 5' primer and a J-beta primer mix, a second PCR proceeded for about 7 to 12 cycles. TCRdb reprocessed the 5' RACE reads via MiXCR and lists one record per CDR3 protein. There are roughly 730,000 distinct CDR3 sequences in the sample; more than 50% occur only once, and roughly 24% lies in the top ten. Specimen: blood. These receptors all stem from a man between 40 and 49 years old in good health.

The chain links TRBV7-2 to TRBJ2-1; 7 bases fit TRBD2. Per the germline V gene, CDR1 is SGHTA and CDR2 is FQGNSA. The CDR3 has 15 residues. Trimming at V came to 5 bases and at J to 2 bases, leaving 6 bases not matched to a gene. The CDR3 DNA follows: TGTGCCAGCAGCACCCAGCGGGAAACCTACAATGAGCAGTTCTTC. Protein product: CASSTQRETYNEQFF.

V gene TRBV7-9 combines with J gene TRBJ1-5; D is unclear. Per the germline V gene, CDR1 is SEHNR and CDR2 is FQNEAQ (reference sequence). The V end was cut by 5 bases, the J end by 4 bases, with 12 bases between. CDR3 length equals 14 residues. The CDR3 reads CASSDPGQNQPQHF. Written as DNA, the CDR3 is TGTGCCAGCAGCGACCCCGGGCAGAATCAGCCCCAGCATTTT.

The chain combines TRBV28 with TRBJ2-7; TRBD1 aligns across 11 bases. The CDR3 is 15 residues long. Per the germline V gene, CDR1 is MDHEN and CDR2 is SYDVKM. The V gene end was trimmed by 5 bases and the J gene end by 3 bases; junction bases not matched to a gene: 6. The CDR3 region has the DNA TGTGCCAGCAGTCCGTCGGGACAGGGGGTCTACGAGCAGTACTTC. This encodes CASSPSGQGVYEQYF.

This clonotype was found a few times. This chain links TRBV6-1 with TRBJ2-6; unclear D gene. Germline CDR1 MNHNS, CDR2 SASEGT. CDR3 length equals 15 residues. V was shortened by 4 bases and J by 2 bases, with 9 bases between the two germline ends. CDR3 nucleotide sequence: TGTGCCAGCAGTGGGCTGAGGACTGGGGCCAACGTCCTGACTTTC. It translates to CASSGLRTGANVLTF.

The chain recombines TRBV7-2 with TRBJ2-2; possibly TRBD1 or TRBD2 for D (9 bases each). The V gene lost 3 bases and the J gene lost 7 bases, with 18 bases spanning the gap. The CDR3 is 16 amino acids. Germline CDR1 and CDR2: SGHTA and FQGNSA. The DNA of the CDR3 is TGTGCCAGCAGCTTCTCGCTAGCGGGACAGGGCGGGGAGCTGTTTTTT. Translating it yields CASSFSLAGQGGELFF.

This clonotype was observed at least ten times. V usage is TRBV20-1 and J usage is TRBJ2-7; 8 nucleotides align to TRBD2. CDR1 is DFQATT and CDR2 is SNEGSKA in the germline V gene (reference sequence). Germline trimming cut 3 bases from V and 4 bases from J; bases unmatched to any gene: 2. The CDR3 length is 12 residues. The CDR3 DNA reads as TGCAGTGCTAGCGGGGGGGCATACGAGCAGTACTTC. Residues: CSASGGAYEQYF.

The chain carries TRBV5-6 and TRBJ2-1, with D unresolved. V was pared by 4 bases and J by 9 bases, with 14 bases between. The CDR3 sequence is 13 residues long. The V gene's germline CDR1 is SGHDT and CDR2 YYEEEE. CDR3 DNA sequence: TGTGCCAGCAGCCATTCCCAACACGGTGAGCAGTTCTTC. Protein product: CASSHSQHGEQFF.

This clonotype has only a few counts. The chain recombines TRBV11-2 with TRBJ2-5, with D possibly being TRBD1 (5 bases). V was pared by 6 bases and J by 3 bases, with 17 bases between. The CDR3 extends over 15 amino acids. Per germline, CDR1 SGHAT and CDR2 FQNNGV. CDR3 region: CASSRMVGLEETQYF. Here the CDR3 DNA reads TGTGCCAGCAGTCGTATGGTGGGGCTAGAAGAGACCCAGTACTTC.

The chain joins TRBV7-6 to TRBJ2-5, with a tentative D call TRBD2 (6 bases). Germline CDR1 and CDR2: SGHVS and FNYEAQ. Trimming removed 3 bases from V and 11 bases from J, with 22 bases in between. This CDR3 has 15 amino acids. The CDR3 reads CASSFPISGNNEQYF. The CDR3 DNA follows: TGTGCCAGCAGCTTTCCGATTAGCGGCAACAATGAGCAGTACTTC.

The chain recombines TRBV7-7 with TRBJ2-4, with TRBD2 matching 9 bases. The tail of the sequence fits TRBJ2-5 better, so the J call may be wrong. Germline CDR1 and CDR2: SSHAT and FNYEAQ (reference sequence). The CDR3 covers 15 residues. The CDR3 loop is CASSTGTSLPETQYF. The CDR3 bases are TGTGCCAGCAGCACCGGGACTAGCCTCCCAGAGACCCAGTACTTC.

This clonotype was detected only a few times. CDR3 bases: TGTGCCAGCAGCGTAGAGGGGGGCTCCTACAATGAGCAGTTCTTC. It encodes CASSVEGGSYNEQFF. This chain connects TRBV9 to TRBJ2-1, with D possibly called TRBD1 or TRBD2 (6 bases each). V was pared by 0 bases and J by 0 bases, with 7 bases between. This CDR3 region has 15 residues. Per the germline V gene, CDR1 is SGDLS and CDR2 is YYNGEE.

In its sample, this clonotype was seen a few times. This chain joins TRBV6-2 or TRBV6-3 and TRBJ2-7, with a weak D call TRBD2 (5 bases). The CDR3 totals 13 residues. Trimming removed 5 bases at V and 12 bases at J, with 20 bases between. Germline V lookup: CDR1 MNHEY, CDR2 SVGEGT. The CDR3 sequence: CASSETTTTIRYF. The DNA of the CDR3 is TGTGCCAGCAGTGAAACTACGACTACGATTAGGTACTTC.

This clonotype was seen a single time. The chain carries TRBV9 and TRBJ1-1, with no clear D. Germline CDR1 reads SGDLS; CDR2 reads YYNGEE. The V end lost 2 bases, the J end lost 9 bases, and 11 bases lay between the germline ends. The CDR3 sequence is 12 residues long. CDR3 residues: CASSVPRGKAFF. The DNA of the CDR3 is TGTGCCAGCAGCGTCCCCCGCGGCAAAGCTTTCTTT.

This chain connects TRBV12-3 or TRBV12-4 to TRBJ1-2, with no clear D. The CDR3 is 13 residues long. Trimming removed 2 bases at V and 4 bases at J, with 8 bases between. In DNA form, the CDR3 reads TGTGCCAGCAGTTTAAGACCGGGCTATGGCTACACCTTC. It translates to CASSLRPGYGYTF.

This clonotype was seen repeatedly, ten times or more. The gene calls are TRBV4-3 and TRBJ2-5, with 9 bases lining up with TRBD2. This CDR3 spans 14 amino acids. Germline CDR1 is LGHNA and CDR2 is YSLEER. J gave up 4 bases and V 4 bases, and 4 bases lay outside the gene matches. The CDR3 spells CASSLSGRLETQYF. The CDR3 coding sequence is TGCGCCAGCAGCCTCAGCGGGAGGTTAGAGACCCAGTACTTC.

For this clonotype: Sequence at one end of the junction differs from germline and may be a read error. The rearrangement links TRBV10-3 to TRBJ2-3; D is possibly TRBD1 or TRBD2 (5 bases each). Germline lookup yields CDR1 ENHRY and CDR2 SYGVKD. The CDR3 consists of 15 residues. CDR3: CVISSRDQLPDTQYF. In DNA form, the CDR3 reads TGTGTCATCAGCAGCCGGGACCAACTCCCAGATACGCAGTATTTT.

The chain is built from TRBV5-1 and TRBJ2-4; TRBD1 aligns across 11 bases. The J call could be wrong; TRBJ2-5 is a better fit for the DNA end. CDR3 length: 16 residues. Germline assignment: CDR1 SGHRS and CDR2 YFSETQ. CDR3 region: CASSLSGQGAQETQYF. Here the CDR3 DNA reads TGCGCCAGCAGCTTGTCTGGACAGGGGGCTCAAGAGACCCAGTACTTC.

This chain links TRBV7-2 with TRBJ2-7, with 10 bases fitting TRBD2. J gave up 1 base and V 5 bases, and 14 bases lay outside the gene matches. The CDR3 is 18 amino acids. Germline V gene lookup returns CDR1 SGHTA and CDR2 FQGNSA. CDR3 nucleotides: TGTGCCAGCAGCCTCCGCGGTCTAGCGGGGGTCGTTTCCTACGAGCAGTACTTC. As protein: CASSLRGLAGVVSYEQYF.

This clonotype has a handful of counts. DNA for the CDR3: TGTGCCAGCACCCCCAGGGGGCTAAATAACTATGGCTACACCTTC. Amino acids: CASTPRGLNNYGYTF. The chain uses TRBV7-2 and TRBJ1-2; 8 bases line up with TRBD1. CDR3 length: 15 residues. Germline values: CDR1 SGHTA, CDR2 FQGNSA. J lost 1 base, V lost 7 bases, and 8 bases had no gene match. Filled out from reference TRBV7-2 and TRBJ1-2, the complete variable domain reads GAGVSQSPSNKVTEKGKDVELRCDPISGHTALYWYRQSLGQGLEFLIYFQGNSAPDKSGLPSDRFSAERTGGSVSTLTIQRTQQEDSAVYLCASTPRGLNNYGYTFGSGTRLTVV.

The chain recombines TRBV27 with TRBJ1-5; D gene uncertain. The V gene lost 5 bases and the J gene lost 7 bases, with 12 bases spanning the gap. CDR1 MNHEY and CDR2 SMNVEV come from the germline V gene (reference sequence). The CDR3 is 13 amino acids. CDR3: CASSPREWQPQHF. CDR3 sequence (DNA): TGTGCCAGCAGTCCGCGAGAATGGCAGCCCCAGCATTTT.

The CDR3 DNA is TGTGCCACCAGTGATTTGGTGTATGAGCAGTTCTTC. This translates into CATSDLVYEQFF. The chain links TRBV24-1 to TRBJ2-1; D is unresolved. The CDR3 consists of 12 residues. CDR1 and CDR2 from the germline V gene are KGHDR and SFDVKD. Trimming removed 0 bases at V and 8 bases at J, with 4 bases between.

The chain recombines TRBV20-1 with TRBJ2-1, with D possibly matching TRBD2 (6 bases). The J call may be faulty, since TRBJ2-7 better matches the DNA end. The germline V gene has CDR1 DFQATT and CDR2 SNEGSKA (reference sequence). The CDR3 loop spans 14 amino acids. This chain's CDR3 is CSARGGTVYNEQYF. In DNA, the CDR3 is TGCAGTGCTAGGGGTGGGACTGTGTACAATGAGCAGTACTTC.

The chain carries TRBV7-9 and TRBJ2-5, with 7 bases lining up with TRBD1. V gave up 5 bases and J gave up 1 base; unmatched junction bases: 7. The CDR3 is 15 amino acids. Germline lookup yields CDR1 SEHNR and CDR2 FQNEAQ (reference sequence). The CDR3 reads CASSTSQGLQETQYF. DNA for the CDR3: TGTGCCAGCAGCACATCACAGGGGCTCCAAGAGACCCAGTACTTC.

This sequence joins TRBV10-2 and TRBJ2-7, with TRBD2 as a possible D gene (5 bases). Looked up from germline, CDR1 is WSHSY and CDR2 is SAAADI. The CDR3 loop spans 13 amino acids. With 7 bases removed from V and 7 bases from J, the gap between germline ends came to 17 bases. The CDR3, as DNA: TGCGCCAGCACCTTAGCGAACTACAATGAGCAGTACTTC. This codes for CASTLANYNEQYF.

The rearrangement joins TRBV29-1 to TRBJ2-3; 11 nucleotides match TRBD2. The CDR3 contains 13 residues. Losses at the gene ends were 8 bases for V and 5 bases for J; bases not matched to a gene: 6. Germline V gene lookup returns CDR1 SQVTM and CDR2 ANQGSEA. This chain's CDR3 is CSLGGTSGDTQYF. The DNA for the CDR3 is TGCAGCTTGGGAGGGACTAGCGGAGATACGCAGTATTTT.

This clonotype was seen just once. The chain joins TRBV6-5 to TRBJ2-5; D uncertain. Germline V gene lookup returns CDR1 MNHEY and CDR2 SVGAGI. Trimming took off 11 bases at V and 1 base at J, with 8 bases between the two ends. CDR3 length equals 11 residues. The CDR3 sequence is CASVGQETQYF. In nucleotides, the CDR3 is TGTGCCTCAGTTGGCCAAGAGACCCAGTACTTC.

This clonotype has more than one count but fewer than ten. CDR3 amino acids: CASSVGGLAVEQFF. Written as DNA, the CDR3 is TGTGCCAGCAGCGTAGGGGGACTAGCGGTTGAGCAGTTCTTC. The chain employs TRBV9 and TRBJ2-1, with 11 bases matching TRBD2. The length of the CDR3 is 14 residues. Per germline, CDR1 SGDLS and CDR2 YYNGEE. The ends lost 0 bases at V and 9 bases at J; junction bases unmatched: 2.

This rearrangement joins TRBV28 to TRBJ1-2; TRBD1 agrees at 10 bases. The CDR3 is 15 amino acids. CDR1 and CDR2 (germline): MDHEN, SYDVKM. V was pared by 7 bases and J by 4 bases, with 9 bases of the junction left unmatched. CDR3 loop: CASTSGTGELYGYTF. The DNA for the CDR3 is TGTGCCAGCACATCTGGGACAGGGGAACTCTATGGCTACACCTTC.

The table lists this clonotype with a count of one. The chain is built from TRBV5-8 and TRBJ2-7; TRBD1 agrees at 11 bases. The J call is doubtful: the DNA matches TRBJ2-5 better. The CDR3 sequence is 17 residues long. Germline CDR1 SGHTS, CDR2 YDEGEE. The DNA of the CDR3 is TGTGCCAGCAGCCCCAAGACGGACAGGGGGCTATCAGAGACCCAGTACTTC. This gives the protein CASSPKTDRGLSETQYF.

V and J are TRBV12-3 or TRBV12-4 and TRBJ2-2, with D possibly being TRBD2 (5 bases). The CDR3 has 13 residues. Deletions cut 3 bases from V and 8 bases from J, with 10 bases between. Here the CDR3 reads CASSLGALGELFF. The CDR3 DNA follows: TGTGCCAGCAGTTTGGGAGCCCTAGGGGAGCTGTTTTTT.

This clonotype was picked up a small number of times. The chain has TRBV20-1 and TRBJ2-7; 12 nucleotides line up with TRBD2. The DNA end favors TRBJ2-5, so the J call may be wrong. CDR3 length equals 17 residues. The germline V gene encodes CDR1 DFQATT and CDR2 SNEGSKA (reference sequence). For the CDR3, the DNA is TGCAGTGCTAGAGATAGGCGGTCTAGCGGGAGGGGGGAGACCCAGTACTTC. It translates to CSARDRRSSGRGETQYF.

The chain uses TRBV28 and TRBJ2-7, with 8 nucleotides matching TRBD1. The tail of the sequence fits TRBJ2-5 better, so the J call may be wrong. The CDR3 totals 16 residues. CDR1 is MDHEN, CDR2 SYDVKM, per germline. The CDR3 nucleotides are TGTGCCAGCAGTTTAGCGGGACAGGCATATTTGGAGACCCAGTACTTC. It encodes CASSLAGQAYLETQYF.